The clone carrying this TCR beta chain was detected once. Its specificity is unknown. These data belong to a study of T cell responses to AZD1222 COVID-19 vaccine. Study-level points and caveats: The CD4 TCRs associated with vaccination extended across spike and predominated at 160-218 and 743-854.

TCRdb keeps only in-frame clones here, not all; method: immunoSEQ multiplex PCR. The data contain about 84,000 clones, 70% to 90% of them singletons. The CDR3 extends over 13 amino acids. CDR1 LGHNT and CDR2 FRNRAP come from the germline V gene. V was cut by 7 bases and J by 10 bases, with 17 bases left in between. The chain links TRBV12-5 to TRBJ2-1, with a tentative D call TRBD1 (6 bases). The sample was peripheral blood, taken 28 days after the second AZD1222 dose. The receptor was isolated from an adult who received the AZD1222 COVID-19 vaccine. As DNA, the CDR3 is TGTGCTAGTGAAGTGTCAGGGGTTAAGGAGCAGTTCTTC. Protein: CASEVSGVKEQFF.